Shown below are 22 T cell receptor beta chains from a single sample sequenced in a study of cytomegalovirus exposure and HLA in healthy donors. 13 Jbeta primers and 60 Vbeta primers were used for the PCR. Produced via immunoSEQ multiplex PCR; TCRdb's table is partial and in-frame only. The table records about 190,000 clones, roughly 84% of them present only once. Sequencing input: PBMCs. The receptor source for this set is a boy younger than 18 in good health and CMV-seronegative.

This clone was recorded only once. This chain joins TRBV5-1 and TRBJ2-1; maybe TRBD2 (5 bases). The germline V and J ends were trimmed by 2 bases and 9 bases, with 9 bases remaining between them. The CDR3 has 12 amino acids. CDR1 is SGHRS and CDR2 is YFSETQ in the germline V gene. The CDR3 loop reads CASSLGLGEQFF. In DNA form, the CDR3 reads TGCGCCAGCAGCTTAGGACTGGGTGAGCAGTTCTTC.

As concerns this clone: Other DNA sequences in the sample encode the same CDR3. The chain is built from TRBV6-5 and TRBJ2-7; 9 bases are shared with TRBD1. The J segment lost 2 bases and the V segment lost 0 bases, leaving 2 bases of the junction unmatched. The germline V gene encodes CDR1 MNHEY and CDR2 SVGAGI. The length of the CDR3 is 15 residues. DNA for the CDR3: TGTGCCAGCAGTTACTCGAGGGACAGGGCCTACGAGCAGTACTTC. Residues: CASSYSRDRAYEQYF.

The table lists this clone with a count of one. CDR3 sequence reads: CSVDTGGADQPQHF. The CDR3 DNA sequence: TGCAGCGTCGACACAGGGGGCGCGGATCAGCCCCAGCATTTT. The J gene is TRBJ1-5, the V gene TRBV29-1, with TRBD1 matching 9 bases. The germline V gene encodes CDR1 SQVTM and CDR2 ANQGSEA. This CDR3 contains 14 residues. Trimming removed 6 bases from V and 5 bases from J; junction bases left unmatched: 8.

The rearrangement uses TRBV5-1 and TRBJ2-7; D is perhaps TRBD1 (6 bases). Germline V CDR1 and CDR2: SGHRS, YFSETQ. V gave up 4 bases and J gave up 3 bases, with 11 bases separating them. The CDR3 totals 13 residues. The CDR3 region is CASSGGQSYEQYF. CDR3 bases: TGCGCCAGCAGCGGGGGCCAGAGCTACGAGCAGTACTTC.

J is TRBJ1-1 and V is TRBV18; no firm D call. Per the germline V gene, CDR1 is KGHSH and CDR2 is LQKENI. V gave up 5 bases and J gave up 4 bases, with 14 bases separating them. The CDR3 consists of 14 residues. CDR3 loop: CASSFERVSTEAFF. The CDR3 DNA is TGTGCCAGCTCATTCGAGCGGGTGAGCACTGAAGCTTTCTTT.

The chain is built from TRBV2 and TRBJ1-2; 8 nucleotides match TRBD1. The CDR3 extends over 15 amino acids. Germline V gene data show CDR1 as SNHLY and CDR2 as FYNNEI. J was trimmed by 4 bases and V by 7 bases; bases with no gene match: 11. DNA of the CDR3: TGTGCCAGCACCCCCCGGGGACAGGTGATCTATGGCTACACCTTC. This translates into CASTPRGQVIYGYTF.

This rearrangement joins TRBV18 to TRBJ2-7; D is unclear. This CDR3 has 12 residues. V shed 4 bases and J shed 6 bases, with 10 bases lying between them. CDR1 is KGHSH and CDR2 is LQKENI in the germline V gene. The CDR3 here is CASSHYAAEQYF. In DNA, the CDR3 is TGTGCCAGCTCACATTACGCGGCCGAGCAGTACTTC. The full variable domain, completed using reference TRBV18 and TRBJ2-7, is NAGVMQNPRHLVRRRGQEARLRCSPMKGHSHVYWYRQLPEEGLKFMVYLQKENIIDESGMPKERFSAEFPKEGPSILRIQQVVRGDSAAYFCASSHYAAEQYFGPGTRLTVT.

The CDR3, as DNA: TGTGCCAGTAGTATAACTAGCGGGCGTACTTACACCGGGGAGCTGTTTTTT. Amino acid sequence: CASSITSGRTYTGELFF. This sequence joins TRBV19 and TRBJ2-2; 9 bases are a match to TRBD2. Per the germline V gene, CDR1 is LNHDA and CDR2 is SQIVND (reference sequence). J gave up 3 bases and V 2 bases, and 7 bases lay outside the gene matches. The CDR3 contains 17 residues.

V and J are TRBV27 and TRBJ2-7, with TRBD1 as a possible D gene (6 bases). Germline V gene lookup returns CDR1 MNHEY and CDR2 SMNVEV (reference sequence). The ends were cut back, 3 bases at V and 4 bases at J, with 10 bases in the middle. The CDR3 length is 13 residues. CDR3 sequence (DNA): TGTGCCAGCAGTTTCAGGGGTCGGTACGAGCAGTACTTC. It yields the protein CASSFRGRYEQYF.

This clone has more than one count but fewer than ten. V is TRBV10-3 and J is TRBJ1-1, with 7 bases fitting TRBD1. Per germline, CDR1 ENHRY and CDR2 SYGVKD. The length of the CDR3 is 13 residues. Losses at the gene ends were 6 bases for V and 2 bases for J; bases not matched to a gene: 3. In DNA, the CDR3 is TGTGCCATCAGACGACAGGGAAACACTGAAGCTTTCTTT. It is translated as CAIRRQGNTEAFF.

The V and J genes are TRBV7-9 and TRBJ1-2; 8 bases are a match to TRBD1. The CDR3 spans 14 residues. V trimming: 5 bases; J trimming: 4 bases; junction bases outside the gene matches: 6. Germline lookup yields CDR1 SEHNR and CDR2 FQNEAQ (reference sequence). CDR3: CASSLQTGAYGYTF. As DNA, the CDR3 is TGTGCCAGCAGCCTGCAGACAGGGGCCTATGGCTACACCTTC.

This chain uses TRBV10-3 with TRBJ2-3, with 15 bases lining up with TRBD2. Germline V gene data show CDR1 as ENHRY and CDR2 as SYGVKD. V was clipped by 6 bases and J by 3 bases; unmatched bases: 4. The CDR3 loop spans 16 amino acids. The CDR3 bases are TGTGCCATCAGGGGGACTAGCGGGGGGTTGACAGATACGCAGTATTTT. It encodes CAIRGTSGGLTDTQYF.

V is TRBV27 and J is TRBJ2-7; D is perhaps TRBD2 (5 bases). Trimming removed 0 bases from V and 7 bases from J, with 10 bases in between. Germline lookup yields CDR1 MNHEY and CDR2 SMNVEV (reference sequence). This CDR3 has 13 amino acids. The DNA for the CDR3 is TGTGCCAGCAGTTTATCGAGTAGGAGGGAGCAGTACTTC. It is translated as CASSLSSRREQYF.

This clone appeared once. The J gene is TRBJ2-3, the V gene TRBV6-6, with D possibly matching TRBD1 (6 bases). Germline V gene sequence: CDR1 MNHNY, CDR2 SVGAGI (reference sequence). The V end lost 11 bases, the J end lost 0 bases, and 12 bases lay between the germline ends. This CDR3 is 13 amino acids long. CDR3 protein: CAVATGSTDTQYF. Written as DNA, the CDR3 is TGTGCCGTGGCGACAGGCAGCACAGATACGCAGTATTTT.

The rearrangement uses TRBV12-5 and TRBJ1-5, with D unresolved. The V gene lost 2 bases and the J gene lost 3 bases, with 17 bases spanning the gap. The germline V gene encodes CDR1 LGHNT and CDR2 FRNRAP. This CDR3 is built from 17 residues. CDR3 bases: TGTGCTAGTGGTTTGAATCCCCCGGACCGGGACAATCAGCCCCAGCATTTT. This encodes CASGLNPPDRDNQPQHF.

CDR3 sequence reads: CASSSGVAGTYEQYF. The DNA for the CDR3 is TGTGCCAGCAGCTCCGGGGTCGCTGGAACCTACGAGCAGTACTTC. This rearrangement joins TRBV13 to TRBJ2-7; D might be TRBD2 (5 bases). Germline V gene lookup returns CDR1 PRHDT and CDR2 FYEKMQ (reference sequence). This CDR3 comprises 15 residues. Trimming removed 4 bases at V and 2 bases at J, with 15 bases between.

This sequence joins TRBV6-6 and TRBJ1-5; a weak D match, TRBD1 (6 bases). Germline V gene sequence: CDR1 MNHNY, CDR2 SVGAGI (reference sequence). The CDR3 extends over 13 amino acids. The V end was cut by 8 bases, the J end by 1 base, with 9 bases between. The CDR3 coding sequence is TGTGCCAGCGCGGACAGCAGCAATCAGCCCCAGCATTTT. This codes for CASADSSNQPQHF.

CDR3 sequence reads: CASSGGPGANVLTF. For the CDR3, the DNA is TGTGCCAGCAGCGGCGGCCCTGGGGCCAACGTCCTGACTTTC. This chain connects TRBV9 to TRBJ2-6; D is ambiguous. In germline, CDR1 is SGDLS, CDR2 YYNGEE. The CDR3 is 14 amino acids. V was pared by 3 bases and J by 2 bases, with 6 bases between.

Only one count was recorded for this clone. This chain connects TRBV5-1 to TRBJ1-5, with 9 bases identical to TRBD1. This CDR3 has 15 residues. Germline values: CDR1 SGHRS, CDR2 YFSETQ. V was clipped by 3 bases and J by 2 bases; unmatched bases: 3. In DNA, the CDR3 is TGCGCCAGCAGCTCGGGACAGGGAGGCAATCAGCCCCAGCATTTT. This sequence encodes CASSSGQGGNQPQHF.

The sample holds a few counts of this clone. J is TRBJ2-3 and V is TRBV6-6, with 8 bases matching TRBD2. Germline V gene lookup returns CDR1 MNHNY and CDR2 SVGAGI (reference sequence). The CDR3 has 15 amino acids. The V and J ends lost 7 bases and 0 bases, in that order; junction bases with no gene match: 6. The CDR3 DNA sequence: TGTGCCAGCATCCTTAGCGGGGCAAGCACAGATACGCAGTATTTT. It specifies CASILSGASTDTQYF.

This clone was recorded only once. The CDR3 reads CASSPPSNIQYF. CDR3 nucleotide sequence: TGTGCCAGCAGCCCTCCGTCAAACATTCAGTACTTC. The J gene is TRBJ2-4, the V gene TRBV7-2, with D unresolved. The CDR3 covers 12 residues. Germline V gives CDR1 SGHTA, CDR2 FQGNSA. Trimming pared 5 bases from V and 6 bases from J, leaving 8 bases between.

The chain links TRBV7-8 to TRBJ2-1; D might be TRBD2 (5 bases). Between the trimmed V and J ends, which lost 5 bases and 8 bases, there was a span of 10 bases. Looked up from germline, CDR1 is SGHVS and CDR2 is FQNEAQ. The CDR3 consists of 12 residues. The CDR3: CASSLLVDEQFF. The CDR3 coding sequence is TGTGCCAGCAGCCTACTAGTAGATGAGCAGTTCTTC.